This T cell receptor (beta chain) emerged from a study of T-cell reconstitution after alpha-beta-depleted transplantation in children. Whole-study results and caveats: T cells produced anew were the main source of T-cell counts and diversity one year after transplant. Recipient T cells and thymic progenitors that survived were the source of the high TCRbeta diversity seen at day 60 in some patients. Reportedly, roughly two months post-transplant, alpha-beta T cells arose from several hundred expanded graft clones.

This clonotype was detected a few times. Its cognate antigen is unknown. The J segment lost 2 bases and the V segment lost 3 bases, leaving 7 bases of the junction unmatched. The V gene's germline CDR1 is SGDLS and CDR2 YYNGEE. The CDR3 runs 15 residues. Unique molecular identifiers featured in how the TCRbeta library was prepared. TCRdb passed the PCR reads through MiXCR, listing each CDR3 protein once. This sample has 900,000 or so distinct CDR3 sequences, with roughly 16% found just once. This sequence was found in a male patient aged 10-17 years who had a stem cell transplant for acute lymphoblastic leukemia, so the T cells may come from the graft donor. The V and J genes are TRBV9 and TRBJ2-5; 7 bases align to TRBD2. The starting material was PBMCs, mostly from graft donor cells, obtained 360 days after TCRalphabeta/CD19-depleted stem cell transplant. The CDR3 loop reads CASSASGIFQETQYF. The CDR3 coding sequence is TGTGCCAGCAGCGCAAGCGGGATCTTTCAAGAGACCCAGTACTTC.